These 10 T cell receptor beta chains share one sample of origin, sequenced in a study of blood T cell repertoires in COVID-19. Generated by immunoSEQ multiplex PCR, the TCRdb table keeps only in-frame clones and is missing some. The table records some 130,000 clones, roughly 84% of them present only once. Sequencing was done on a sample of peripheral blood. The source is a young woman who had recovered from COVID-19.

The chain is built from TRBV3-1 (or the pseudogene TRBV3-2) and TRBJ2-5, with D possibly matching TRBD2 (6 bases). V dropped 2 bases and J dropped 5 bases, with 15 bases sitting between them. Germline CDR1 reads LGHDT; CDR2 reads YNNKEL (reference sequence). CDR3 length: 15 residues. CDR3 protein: CASSQRTSMSETQYF. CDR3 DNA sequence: TGTGCCAGCAGCCAACGAACTAGCATGTCGGAGACCCAGTACTTC.

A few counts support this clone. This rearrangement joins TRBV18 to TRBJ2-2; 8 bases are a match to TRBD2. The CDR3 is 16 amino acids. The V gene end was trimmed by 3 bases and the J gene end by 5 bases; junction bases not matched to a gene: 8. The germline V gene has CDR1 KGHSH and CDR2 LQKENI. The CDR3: CASSPSLAGSTGELFF. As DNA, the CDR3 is TGTGCCAGCTCACCCAGTTTAGCGGGGTCTACCGGGGAGCTGTTTTTT.

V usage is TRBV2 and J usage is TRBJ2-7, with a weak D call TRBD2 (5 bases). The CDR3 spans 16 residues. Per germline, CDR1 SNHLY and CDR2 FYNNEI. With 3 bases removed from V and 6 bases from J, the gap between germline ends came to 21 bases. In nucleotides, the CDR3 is TGTGCCAGCAGTGATACCCTCCGGCACCTCGGGGTCGAGCAGTACTTC. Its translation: CASSDTLRHLGVEQYF.

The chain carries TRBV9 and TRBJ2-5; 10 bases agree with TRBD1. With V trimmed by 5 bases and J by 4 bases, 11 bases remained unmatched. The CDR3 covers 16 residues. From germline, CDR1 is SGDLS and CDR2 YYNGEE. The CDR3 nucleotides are TGTGCCAGCAGTGACCGGGACAGGGGAGGAGGAGAGACCCAGTACTTC. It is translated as CASSDRDRGGGETQYF. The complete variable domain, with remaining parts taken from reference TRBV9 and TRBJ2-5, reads DSGVTQTPKHLITATGQRVTLRCSPRSGDLSVYWYQQSLDQGLQFLIQYYNGEERAKGNILERFSAQQFPDLHSELNLSSLELGDSALYFCASSDRDRGGGETQYFGPGTRLLVL.

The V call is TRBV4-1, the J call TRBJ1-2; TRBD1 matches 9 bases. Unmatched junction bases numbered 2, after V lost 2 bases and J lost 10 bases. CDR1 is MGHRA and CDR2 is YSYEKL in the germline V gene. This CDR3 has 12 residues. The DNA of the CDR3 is TGCGCCAGCAGCCAAACAGGGGGCGACTACACCTTC. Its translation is CASSQTGGDYTF.

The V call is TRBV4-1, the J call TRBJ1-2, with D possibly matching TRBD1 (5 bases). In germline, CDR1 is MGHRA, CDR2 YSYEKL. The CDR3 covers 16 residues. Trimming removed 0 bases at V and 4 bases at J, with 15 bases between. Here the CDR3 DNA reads TGCGCCAGCAGCCAAGATTCGGCAGGGCGGAGCTATGGCTACACCTTC. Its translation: CASSQDSAGRSYGYTF.

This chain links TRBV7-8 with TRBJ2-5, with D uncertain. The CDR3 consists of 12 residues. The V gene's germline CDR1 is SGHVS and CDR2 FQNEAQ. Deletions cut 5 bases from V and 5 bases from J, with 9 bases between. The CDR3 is CASSLSPETQYF. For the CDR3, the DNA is TGTGCCAGCAGCCTATCCCCTGAGACCCAGTACTTC.

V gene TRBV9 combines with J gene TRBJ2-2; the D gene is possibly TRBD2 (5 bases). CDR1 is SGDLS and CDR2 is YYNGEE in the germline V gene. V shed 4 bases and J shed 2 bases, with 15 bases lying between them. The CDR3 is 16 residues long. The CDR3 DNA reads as TGTGCCAGCAGCCCGAACCGAGAGGGTAACACCGGGGAGCTGTTTTTT. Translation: CASSPNREGNTGELFF. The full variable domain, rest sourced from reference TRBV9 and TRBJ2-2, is DSGVTQTPKHLITATGQRVTLRCSPRSGDLSVYWYQQSLDQGLQFLIQYYNGEERAKGNILERFSAQQFPDLHSELNLSSLELGDSALYFCASSPNREGNTGELFFGEGSRLTVL.

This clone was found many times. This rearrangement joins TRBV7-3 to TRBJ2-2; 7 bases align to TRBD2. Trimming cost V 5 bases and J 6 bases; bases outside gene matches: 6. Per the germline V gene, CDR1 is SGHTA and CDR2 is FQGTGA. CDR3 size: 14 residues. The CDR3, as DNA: TGTGCCAGCAGCCCCCGGACTAGGCCCGGGGAGCTGTTTTTT. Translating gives CASSPRTRPGELFF.

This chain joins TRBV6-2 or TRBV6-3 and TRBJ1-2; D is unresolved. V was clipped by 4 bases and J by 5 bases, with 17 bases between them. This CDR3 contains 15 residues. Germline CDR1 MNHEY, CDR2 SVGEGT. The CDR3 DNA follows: TGTGCCAGCAGTTCACCGGGTGAGGGTAAATATGGCTACACCTTC. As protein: CASSSPGEGKYGYTF.